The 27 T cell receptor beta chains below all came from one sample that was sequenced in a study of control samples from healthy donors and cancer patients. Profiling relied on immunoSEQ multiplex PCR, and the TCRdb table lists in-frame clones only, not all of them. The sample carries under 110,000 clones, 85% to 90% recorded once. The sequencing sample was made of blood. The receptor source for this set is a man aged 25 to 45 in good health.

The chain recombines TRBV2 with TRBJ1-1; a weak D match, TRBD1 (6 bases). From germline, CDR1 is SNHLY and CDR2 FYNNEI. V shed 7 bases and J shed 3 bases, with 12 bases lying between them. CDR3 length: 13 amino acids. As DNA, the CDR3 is TGTGCCAGCAATCGGGGGCACGACACTGAAGCTTTCTTT. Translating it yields CASNRGHDTEAFF.

The CDR3 here is CASSLGGTNTGELFF. The CDR3 bases are TGTGCCAGCAGCTTGGGAGGGACGAACACCGGGGAGCTGTTTTTT. The rearrangement uses TRBV5-5 and TRBJ2-2, with a tentative D call TRBD2 (5 bases). This CDR3 comprises 15 residues. Germline CDR1 reads SGHKS; CDR2 reads YYEKEE (reference sequence). Trimming cost V 0 bases and J 0 bases, with 6 bases left between them.

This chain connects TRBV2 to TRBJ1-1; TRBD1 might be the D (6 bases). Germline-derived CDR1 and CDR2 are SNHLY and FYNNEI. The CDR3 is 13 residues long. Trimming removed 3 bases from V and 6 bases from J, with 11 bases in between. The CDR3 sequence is CASSDRGGPEAFF. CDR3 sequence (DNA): TGTGCCAGCAGTGATAGGGGGGGCCCTGAAGCTTTCTTT.

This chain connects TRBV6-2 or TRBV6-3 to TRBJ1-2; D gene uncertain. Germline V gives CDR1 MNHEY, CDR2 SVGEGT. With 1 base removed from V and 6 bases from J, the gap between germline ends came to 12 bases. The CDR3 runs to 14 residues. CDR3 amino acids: CASSYLELLHGYTF. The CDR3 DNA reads TGTGCCAGCAGTTACTTGGAGTTACTACATGGCTACACCTTC.

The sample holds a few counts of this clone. CDR3 bases: TGTGCCTGGAGAAGTCTAAGCTCCTATAATTCACCCCTCCACTTT. Translating it yields CAWRSLSSYNSPLHF. The chain couples TRBV30 to TRBJ1-6, with D hard to call. Between the trimmed V and J ends, which lost 3 bases and 0 bases, there was a span of 9 bases. CDR3 length: 15 residues. From germline, CDR1 is GTSNPN and CDR2 SVGIG (reference sequence).

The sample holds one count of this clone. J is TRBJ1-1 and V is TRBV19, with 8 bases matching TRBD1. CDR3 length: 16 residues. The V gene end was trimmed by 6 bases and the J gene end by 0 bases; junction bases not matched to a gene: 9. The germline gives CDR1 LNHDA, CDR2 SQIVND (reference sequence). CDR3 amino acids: CASSLGQGRVNTEAFF. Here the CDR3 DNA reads TGTGCCAGTAGCCTTGGACAGGGAAGGGTGAACACTGAAGCTTTCTTT. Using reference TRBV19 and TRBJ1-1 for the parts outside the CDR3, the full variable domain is DGGITQSPKYLFRKEGQNVTLSCEQNLNHDAMYWYRQDPGQGLRLIYYSQIVNDFQKGDIAEGYSVSREKKESFPLTVTSAQKNPTAFYLCASSLGQGRVNTEAFFGQGTRLTVV.

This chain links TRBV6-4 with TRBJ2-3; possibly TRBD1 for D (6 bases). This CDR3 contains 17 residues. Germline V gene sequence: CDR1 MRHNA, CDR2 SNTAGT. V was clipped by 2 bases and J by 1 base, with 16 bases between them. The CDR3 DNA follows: TGTGCCAGCAGTGACGGGGGTCAGGGGTTGGGCACAGATACGCAGTATTTT. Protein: CASSDGGQGLGTDTQYF.

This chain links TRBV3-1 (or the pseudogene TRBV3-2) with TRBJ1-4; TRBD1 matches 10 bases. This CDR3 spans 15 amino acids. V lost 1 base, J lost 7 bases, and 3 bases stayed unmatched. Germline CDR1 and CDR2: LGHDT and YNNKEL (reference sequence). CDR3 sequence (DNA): TGTGCCAGCAGCCAAGGGACAGGGGGTCGTGAAAAACTGTTTTTT. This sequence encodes CASSQGTGGREKLFF.

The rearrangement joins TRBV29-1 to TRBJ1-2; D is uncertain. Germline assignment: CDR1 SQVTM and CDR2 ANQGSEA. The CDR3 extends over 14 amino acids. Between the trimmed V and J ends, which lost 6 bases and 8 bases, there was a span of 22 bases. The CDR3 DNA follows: TGCAGCGTCGGCAACCGGGCCGACACACACGGCTACACCTTC. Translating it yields CSVGNRADTHGYTF.

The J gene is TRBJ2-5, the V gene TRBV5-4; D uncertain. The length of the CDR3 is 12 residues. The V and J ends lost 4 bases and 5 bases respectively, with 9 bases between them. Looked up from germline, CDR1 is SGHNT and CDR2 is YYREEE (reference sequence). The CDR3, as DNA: TGTGCCAGCAGCCTCGAGTACGAGACCCAGTACTTC. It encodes CASSLEYETQYF.

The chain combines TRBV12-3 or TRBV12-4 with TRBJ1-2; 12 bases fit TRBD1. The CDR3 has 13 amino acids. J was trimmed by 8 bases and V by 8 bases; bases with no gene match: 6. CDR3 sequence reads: CASSRDRGLGYTF. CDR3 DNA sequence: TGTGCCAGCTCAAGGGACAGGGGGCTCGGCTACACCTTC.

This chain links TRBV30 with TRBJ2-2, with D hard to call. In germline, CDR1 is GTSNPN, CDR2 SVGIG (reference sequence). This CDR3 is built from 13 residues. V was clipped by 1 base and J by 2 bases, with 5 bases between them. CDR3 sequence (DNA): TGTGCCTGGAGTGAGCAAAACACCGGGGAGCTGTTTTTT. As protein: CAWSEQNTGELFF.

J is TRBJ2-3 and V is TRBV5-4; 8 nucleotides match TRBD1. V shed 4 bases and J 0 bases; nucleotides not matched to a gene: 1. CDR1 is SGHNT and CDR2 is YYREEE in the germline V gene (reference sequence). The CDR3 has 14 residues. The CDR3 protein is CASSRQGSTDTQYF. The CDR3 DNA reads TGTGCCAGCAGCCGACAGGGGAGCACAGATACGCAGTATTTT.

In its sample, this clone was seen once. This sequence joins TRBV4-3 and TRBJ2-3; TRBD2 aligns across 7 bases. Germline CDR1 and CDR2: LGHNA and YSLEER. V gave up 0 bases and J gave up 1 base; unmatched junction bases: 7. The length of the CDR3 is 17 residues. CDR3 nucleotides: TGCGCCAGCAGCCAAGAAGGGCCTAGCGGCGGCACAGATACGCAGTATTTT. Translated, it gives CASSQEGPSGGTDTQYF.

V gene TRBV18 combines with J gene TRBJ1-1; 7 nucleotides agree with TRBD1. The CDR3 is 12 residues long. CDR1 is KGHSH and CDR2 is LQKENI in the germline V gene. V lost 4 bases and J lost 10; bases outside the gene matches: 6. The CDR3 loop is CASSLTGEGAFF. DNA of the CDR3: TGTGCCAGCTCACTAACAGGGGAGGGAGCTTTCTTT.

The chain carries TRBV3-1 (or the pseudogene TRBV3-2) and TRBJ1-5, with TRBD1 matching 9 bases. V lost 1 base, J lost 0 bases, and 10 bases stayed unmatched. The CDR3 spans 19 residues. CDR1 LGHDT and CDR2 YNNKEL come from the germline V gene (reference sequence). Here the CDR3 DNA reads TGTGCCAGCAGCCAAGGGGACAGGGAAGGGGCTCCTAGCAATCAGCCCCAGCATTTT. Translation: CASSQGDREGAPSNQPQHF.

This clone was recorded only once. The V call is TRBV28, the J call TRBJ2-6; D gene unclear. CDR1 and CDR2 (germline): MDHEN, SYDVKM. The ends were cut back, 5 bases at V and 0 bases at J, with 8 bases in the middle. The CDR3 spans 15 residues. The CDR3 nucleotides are TGTGCCAGCAGTACAGTAGACTCTGGGGCCAACGTCCTGACTTTC. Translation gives CASSTVDSGANVLTF.

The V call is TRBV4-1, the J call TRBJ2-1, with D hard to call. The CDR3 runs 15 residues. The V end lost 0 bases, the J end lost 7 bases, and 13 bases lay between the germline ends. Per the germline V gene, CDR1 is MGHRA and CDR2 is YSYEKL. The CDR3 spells CASSQDSSATNEQFF. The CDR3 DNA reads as TGCGCCAGCAGCCAAGACTCTAGTGCAACAAATGAGCAGTTCTTC.

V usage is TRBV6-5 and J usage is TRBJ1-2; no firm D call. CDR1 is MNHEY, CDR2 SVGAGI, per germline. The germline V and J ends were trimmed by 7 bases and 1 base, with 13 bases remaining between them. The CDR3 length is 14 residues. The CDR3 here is CASTPLRNNYGYTF. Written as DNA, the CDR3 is TGTGCCAGCACCCCCCTAAGGAATAACTATGGCTACACCTTC.

CDR3 in amino acids: CASIGRSGVNTEAFF. Here the CDR3 DNA reads TGTGCCAGCATTGGTCGTTCGGGGGTGAACACTGAAGCTTTCTTT. The chain carries TRBV27 and TRBJ1-1, with a weak D call TRBD1 (5 bases). Trimming took 7 bases from V and 0 from J, leaving 15 bases between them. The CDR3 length is 15 residues. CDR1 and CDR2 from the germline V gene are MNHEY and SMNVEV (reference sequence).

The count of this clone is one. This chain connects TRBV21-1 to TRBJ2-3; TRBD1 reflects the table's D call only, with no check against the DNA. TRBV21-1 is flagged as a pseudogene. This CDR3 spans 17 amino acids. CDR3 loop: CASSKPLTGTYTDTQYF. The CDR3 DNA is TGTGCCAGCAGCAAGCCCCTGACAGGGACATACACAGATACGCAGTATTTT.

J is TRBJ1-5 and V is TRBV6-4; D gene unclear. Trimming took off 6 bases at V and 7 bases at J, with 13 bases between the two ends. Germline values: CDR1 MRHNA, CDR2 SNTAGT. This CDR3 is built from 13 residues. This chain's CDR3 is CASRDLGSQPQHF. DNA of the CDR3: TGTGCCAGCAGGGATCTGGGGTCCCAGCCCCAGCATTTT.

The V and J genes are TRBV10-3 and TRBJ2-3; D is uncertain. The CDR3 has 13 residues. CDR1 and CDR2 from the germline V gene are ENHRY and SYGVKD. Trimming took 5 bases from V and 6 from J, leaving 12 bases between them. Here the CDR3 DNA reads TGTGCCATCAGTCCCCTTAGTACGGATACGCAGTATTTT. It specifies CAISPLSTDTQYF.

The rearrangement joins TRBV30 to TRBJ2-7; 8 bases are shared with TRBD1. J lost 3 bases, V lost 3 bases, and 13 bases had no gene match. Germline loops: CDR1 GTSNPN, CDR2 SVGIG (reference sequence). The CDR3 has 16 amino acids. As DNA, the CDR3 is TGTGCCTGGAGATCTCGACCCGGGACAGGTATCTACGAGCAGTACTTC. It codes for CAWRSRPGTGIYEQYF.

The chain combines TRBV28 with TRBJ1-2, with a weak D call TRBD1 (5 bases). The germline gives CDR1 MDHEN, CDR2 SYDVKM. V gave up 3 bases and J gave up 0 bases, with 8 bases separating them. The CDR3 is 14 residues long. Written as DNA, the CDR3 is TGTGCCAGCAGTTTTGGGGGAGCTAACTATGGCTACACCTTC. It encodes CASSFGGANYGYTF.

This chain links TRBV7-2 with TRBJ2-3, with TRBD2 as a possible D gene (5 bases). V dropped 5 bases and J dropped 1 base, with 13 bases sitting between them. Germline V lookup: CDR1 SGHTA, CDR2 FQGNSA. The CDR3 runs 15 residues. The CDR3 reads CASSLRSGGTDTQYF. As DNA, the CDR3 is TGTGCCAGCAGCCTGAGGAGCGGTGGCACAGATACGCAGTATTTT.

For the CDR3, the DNA is TGTGCCAGCAGCCCCGCCTTTTTTGGGTTGGGTGGCGGTACGCAGTATTTT. It codes for CASSPAFFGLGGGTQYF. The chain couples TRBV5-4 to TRBJ2-3; D not resolved. The length of the CDR3 is 17 residues. Trimming shortened V by 4 bases and J by 8 bases, and 26 bases separated the two germline ends. Germline loops: CDR1 SGHNT, CDR2 YYREEE (reference sequence).